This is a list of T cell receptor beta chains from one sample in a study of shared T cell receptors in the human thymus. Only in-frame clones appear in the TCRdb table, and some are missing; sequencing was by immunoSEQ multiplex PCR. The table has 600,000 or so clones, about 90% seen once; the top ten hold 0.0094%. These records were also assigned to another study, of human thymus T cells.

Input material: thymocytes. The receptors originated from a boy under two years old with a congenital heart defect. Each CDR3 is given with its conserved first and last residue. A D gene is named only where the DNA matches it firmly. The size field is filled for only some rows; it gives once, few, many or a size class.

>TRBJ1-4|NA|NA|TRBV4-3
CASSQSPRDLSEKLFF
TGCGCCAGCAGCCAATCCCCCCGGGATTTGAGTGAAAAACTGTTTTTT
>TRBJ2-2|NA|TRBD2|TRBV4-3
CASSSWSGRRAGELFF
TGCGCCAGCAGCTCCTGGAGCGGGAGGAGGGCCGGGGAGCTGTTTTTT
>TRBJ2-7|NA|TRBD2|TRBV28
CASSLTSGSNEQYF
TGTGCCAGCAGTTTAACGAGCGGGAGCAACGAGCAGTACTTC
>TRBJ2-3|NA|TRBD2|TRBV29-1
CSVSSGRGSDTQYF
TGCAGCGTTAGTAGCGGGAGGGGATCAGATACGCAGTATTTT
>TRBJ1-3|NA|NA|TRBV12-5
CASGLGPPSQGNTIYF
TGTGCTAGTGGTTTGGGGCCGCCCTCACAAGGAAACACCATATATTTT
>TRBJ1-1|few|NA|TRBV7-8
CASSLVSQKNTEAFF
TGTGCCAGCAGCTTAGTGTCACAGAAGAACACTGAAGCTTTCTTT
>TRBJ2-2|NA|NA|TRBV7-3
CASSLGRKNTGELFF
TGTGCCAGCAGCTTGGGCAGAAAGAACACCGGGGAGCTGTTTTTT
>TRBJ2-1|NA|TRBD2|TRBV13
CASSLGLLSAGGPDEQFF
TGTGCCAGCAGCTTAGGCCTGTTATCGGCGGGAGGGCCGGATGAGCAGTTCTTC
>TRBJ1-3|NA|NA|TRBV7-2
CASSYDRKKRGGNTIYF
TGTGCCAGCAGTTATGACAGGAAAAAAAGGGGAGGAAACACCATATATTTT
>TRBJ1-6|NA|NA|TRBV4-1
CASSQVPREVNSPLHF
TGCGCCAGCAGCCAAGTGCCCAGGGAGGTGAATTCACCCCTCCACTTT
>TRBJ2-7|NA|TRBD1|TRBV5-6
CASSYKDRDGYEQYF
TGTGCCAGCAGCTACAAGGACAGGGACGGTTACGAGCAGTACTTC
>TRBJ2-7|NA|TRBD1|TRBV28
CASSPDRDPAEQYF
TGTGCCAGCAGTCCGGACAGGGACCCCGCCGAGCAGTACTTC
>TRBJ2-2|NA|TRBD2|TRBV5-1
CASSLKAGGPGELFF
TGCGCCAGCAGCTTGAAAGCGGGGGGGCCGGGGGAGCTGTTTTTT
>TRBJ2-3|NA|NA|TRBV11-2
CASSLLWHTQYF
TGTGCCAGCAGCCTGCTTTGGCATACGCAGTATTTT
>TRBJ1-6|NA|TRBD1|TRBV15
CATSRDRRGSNSPLHF
TGTGCCACCAGCAGAGATCGCAGGGGGAGTAATTCACCCCTCCACTTT
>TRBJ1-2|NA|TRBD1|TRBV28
CASSHGTEKGYNYGYTF
TGTGCCAGCAGTCATGGGACAGAGAAGGGGTATAACTATGGCTACACCTTC
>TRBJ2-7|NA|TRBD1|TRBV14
CASSQTTGVGEQYF
TGTGCCAGCAGCCAGACCACAGGGGTGGGGGAGCAGTACTTC
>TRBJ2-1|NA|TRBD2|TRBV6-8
CASSYFGGAACEQFF
TGTGCCAGCAGTTATTTCGGGGGGGCCGCTTGTGAGCAGTTCTTC
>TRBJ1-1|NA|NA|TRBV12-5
CASGFWRDLNTEAFF
TGTGCTAGTGGTTTTTGGCGGGATTTGAACACTGAAGCTTTCTTT
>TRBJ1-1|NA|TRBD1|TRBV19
CASSIPDRGQLNTEAFF
TGTGCCAGTAGTATCCCCGATAGGGGACAGCTGAACACTGAAGCTTTCTTT
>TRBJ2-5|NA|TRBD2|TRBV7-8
CASSFRMVSGGRETQYF
TGTGCCAGCAGCTTTAGAATGGTATCGGGAGGGCGAGAGACCCAGTACTTC
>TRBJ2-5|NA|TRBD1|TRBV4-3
CASSQDLRDTGVETQYF
TGCGCCAGCAGCCAAGATCTCAGGGATACAGGGGTCGAGACCCAGTACTTC
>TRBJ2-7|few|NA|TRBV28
CASSLKHDGYEQYF
TGTGCCAGCAGTTTAAAGCATGACGGGTACGAGCAGTACTTC
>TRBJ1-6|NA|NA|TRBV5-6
CASSLTQVNSPLHF
TGTGCCAGCAGCTTGACTCAGGTTAATTCACCCCTCCACTTT
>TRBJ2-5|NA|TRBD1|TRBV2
CASSEVRDSQETQYF
TGTGCCAGCAGTGAGGTTCGGGACAGCCAAGAGACCCAGTACTTC
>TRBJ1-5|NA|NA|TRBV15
CATSRDGDRNSNQPQHF
TGTGCCACCAGCAGAGATGGAGACCGGAATAGCAATCAGCCCCAGCATTTT
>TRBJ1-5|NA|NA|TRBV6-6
CASIAQGGNQPQHF
TGTGCCAGCATTGCACAGGGAGGGAATCAGCCCCAGCATTTT
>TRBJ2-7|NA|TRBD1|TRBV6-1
CASSEAGQGQGRYEQYF
TGTGCCAGCAGTGAAGCGGGTCAGGGACAGGGACGCTACGAGCAGTACTTC
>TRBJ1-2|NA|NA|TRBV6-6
CASSYKEAGSVGYTF
TGTGCCAGCAGTTACAAAGAAGCCGGGTCAGTCGGCTACACCTTC